This T cell receptor beta chain was obtained from a study of CD8+ T cells in alopecia areata. cDNA reverse transcribed from extracted RNA served as the sequencing template. Profiled with immunoSEQ multiplex PCR; TCRdb holds only in-frame clones, not every one. Among some 110,000 clones listed, 35% to 45% were seen once. Sequenced sample: CD4+ T cells sorted from blood. This receptor was taken from a human donor with alopecia areata.

In DNA, the CDR3 is TGCGCCAGCAGCCAATGGGCCCCAGGAAACACCATATATTTT. It yields the protein CASSQWAPGNTIYF. The gene calls are TRBV4-1 and TRBJ1-3; D unresolved. Germline lookup yields CDR1 MGHRA and CDR2 YSYEKL. V was pared by 2 bases and J by 4 bases, with 9 bases between. This CDR3 is 14 amino acids long.